What follows describes a single TCR beta chain. Its antigen remains unidentified. Nothing much larger sits one base from this clone, and base qualities are not available. CDR1 and CDR2 were assigned from the germline V gene (reference sequence) as LNHDA and SQIVND. The CDR3 starts with the cysteine, ends with the phenylalanine, and has 14 residues. The CDR3 DNA has 42 bases and is translated from base 1. V loses 10 bases at its end and J loses 4 bases; junction bases beyond the gene matches: 12. This record comes from a study of identical twins (dated by TCRdb to 2016 to 2017). Broadly, across the study: The study deep-sequenced TCR alpha and beta repertoires from monozygotic twins, unrelated adults of various ages and cord blood to test whether fetal clonotypes persist. To rule out contamination, the twin experiments were replicated at different times with different library preparation protocols. General findings and caveats noted by the study authors: Excess twin sharing in beta out-of-frame sequences was weaker because fewer shared sequences lowered the signal-to-noise ratio. In monozygotic twins, recombination models systematically underestimated out-of-frame TCR alpha sharing, but the models matched the sharing seen between unrelated individuals. Fewer insertions were carried by abundant cord blood beta clonotypes; a weaker similar trend was observed in young adult naive repertoires, while no such trend was observed in memory repertoires. Zero-insertion analyses could be partly confounded by invariant T cells such as MAIT and iNKT, though diverse VJ usage argued against such confounding for most clonotypes. Compared with coincidental sharing between unrelated individuals, an excess of low generation-probability sequences was observed among out-of-frame TCR alpha sequences shared between twins. Because the same donors could not be followed over many years, conclusions were based on cross-sectional statistical analysis.

Every donor in the study was a healthy Caucasian. The twin cohort consisted of three pairs of female monozygotic twins, all aged 18 to 29 years. Peripheral blood mononuclear cells were used as the source from which RNA for TCR libraries was isolated. Library method: 5' RACE. Reads for this sample came from an Illumina HiSeq 2000. A universal primer binding site was introduced by template switching, and a unique molecular identifier was present in the final cDNA, enabling accurate counting of TCR cDNA molecules. Specific primers in the conserved constant-segment region were used to synthesize first-strand cDNA for TCR alpha and beta chains. To control for contamination, every cDNA library was double barcoded, receiving both a SMART-Mk sample barcode and Illumina barcodes. TruSeq adapter sequences, together with Illumina sample barcodes, were added in two successive PCR steps. The Illumina HiSeq platform was used with custom primers to sequence TCR alpha and beta cDNA libraries. As for the authors' bioinformatics: MiGEC was used to process raw reads and extract unique molecular identifiers, and MiXCR was used to find CDR3 positions. For each individual, recombination models were inferred using an EM algorithm with the repgenHMM and IGoR tools. The tcR package in R was used for shared clonotype analysis, with sharing normalized by the product of cloneset sizes. To study raw recombination free of thymic and clonal selection effects, out-of-frame nonproductive sequences were analyzed. TCRdb's own reprocessing of the public reads used fastp at Q25 and MiXCR and kept productive beta chains. Rows are unified per CDR3 protein, each entry keeping the most common DNA and genes. TCRdb, not the authors, supplied the V and J calls. In all, the sample holds hundreds of thousands of distinct CDR3 sequences, and 15% to 20% of those were seen once. The top ten constitute approximately 14% of the sample.

The sample was also linked to a second study, of T cells expressing NK-cell markers. The other study reports the following: In sorted CD3+CD56+NKG2C+, CD3+CD56+NKG2C- and CD3+CD56-NKG2C+ T-cell subsets from eight donors, TCR beta-chain repertoires were profiled. Among the eight sequenced donors, only one was HCMV-seronegative, while the other seven were HCMV-seropositive. In several experiments an anti-gammadeltaTCR antibody was added to restrict sorting to alphabetaTCR-expressing T cells. In several donors, the dominant CD3+CD56+NKG2C+ clonotypes ranked among the top 10 CD8+ clonotypes, making up roughly 1.0-7.0% of CD8+ T cells. Those dominant clonotypes were again the most abundant among CD3+CD56-NKG2C+ cells in a few donors, at about 28.3-65%. Whether the expanded NKG2C-expressing T cell clones were specific for HCMV antigens was left unclear. The study sequenced eight donors, all healthy volunteers chosen at random: three men and five women. A commercial ELISA kit detecting HCMV-specific IgG in serum was used to determine HCMV serostatus. For five to seven donors, bulk peripheral blood T-cell repertoires were also sequenced from unsorted PBMC. MIGEC was used to demultiplex reads and group the reads by UMI, and MiTCR was used to assemble and quantify clonotypes. Only TCR cDNA sequences supported by at least two reads were kept to exclude erroneous sequences. The tcR package was used for downstream repertoire analysis, and clonotypes were matched across fractions by CDR3 nucleotide sequence plus V segment. Antigen specificity was annotated against VDJdb with VDJmatch, allowing one amino acid substitution in CDR3.

The sample comprised PBMCs. The chain links TRBV19 with TRBJ1-2; 7 nucleotides in the junction match TRBD1. This receptor was taken from a woman aged 18-35 years in good health. This receptor has the CDR3 CATHPRQGGYGYTF. The DNA sequence reads TGTGCCACCCATCCCCGGCAGGGGGGCTATGGCTACACCTTC.